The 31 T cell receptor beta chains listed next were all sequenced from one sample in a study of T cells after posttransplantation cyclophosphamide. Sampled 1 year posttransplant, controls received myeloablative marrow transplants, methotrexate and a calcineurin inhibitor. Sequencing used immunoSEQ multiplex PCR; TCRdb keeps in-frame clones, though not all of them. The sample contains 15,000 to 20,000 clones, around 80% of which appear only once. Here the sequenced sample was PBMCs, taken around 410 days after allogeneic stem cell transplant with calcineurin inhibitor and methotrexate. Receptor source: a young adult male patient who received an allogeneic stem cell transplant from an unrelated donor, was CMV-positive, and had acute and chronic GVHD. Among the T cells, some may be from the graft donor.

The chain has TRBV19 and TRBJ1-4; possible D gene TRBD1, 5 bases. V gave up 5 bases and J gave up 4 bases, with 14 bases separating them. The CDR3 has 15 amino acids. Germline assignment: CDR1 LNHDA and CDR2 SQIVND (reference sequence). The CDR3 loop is CASSPRKGVNEKLFF. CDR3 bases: TGTGCCAGTAGTCCGCGGAAAGGGGTTAATGAAAAACTGTTTTTT. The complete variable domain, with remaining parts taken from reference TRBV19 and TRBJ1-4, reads DGGITQSPKYLFRKEGQNVTLSCEQNLNHDAMYWYRQDPGQGLRLIYYSQIVNDFQKGDIAEGYSVSREKKESFPLTVTSAQKNPTAFYLCASSPRKGVNEKLFFGSGTQLSVL.

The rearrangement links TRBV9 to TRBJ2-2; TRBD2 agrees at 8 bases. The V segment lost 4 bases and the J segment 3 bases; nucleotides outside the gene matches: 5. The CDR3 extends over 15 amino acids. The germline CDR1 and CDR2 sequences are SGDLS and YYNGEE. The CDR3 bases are TGTGCCAGCAGCCCAAGCGGGAGCGACACCGGGGAGCTGTTTTTT. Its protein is CASSPSGSDTGELFF.

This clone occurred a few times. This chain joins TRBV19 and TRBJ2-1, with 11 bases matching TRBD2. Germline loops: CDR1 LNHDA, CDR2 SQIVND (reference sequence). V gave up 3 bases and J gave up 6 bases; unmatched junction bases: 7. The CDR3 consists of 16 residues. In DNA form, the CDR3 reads TGTGCCAGTAGTATGGCGGGGACTAGCGGATTCAATGAGCAGTTCTTC. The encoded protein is CASSMAGTSGFNEQFF.

The DNA of the CDR3 is TGTGCCAGCAGCTCAGGACAGGGACGGTTCGAGCAGTACTTC. As protein: CASSSGQGRFEQYF. This sequence joins TRBV7-6 and TRBJ2-7; 8 positions match TRBD1. CDR1 is SGHVS, CDR2 FNYEAQ, per germline. CDR3 length: 14 amino acids. Germline trimming cut 4 bases from V and 6 bases from J; bases unmatched to any gene: 8.

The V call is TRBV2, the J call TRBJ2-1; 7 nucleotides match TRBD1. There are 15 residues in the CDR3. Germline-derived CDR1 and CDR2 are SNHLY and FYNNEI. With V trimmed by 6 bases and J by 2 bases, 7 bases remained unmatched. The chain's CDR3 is CASSRAQGTYNEQFF. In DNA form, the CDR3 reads TGTGCCAGCAGCAGAGCACAGGGGACCTACAATGAGCAGTTCTTC.

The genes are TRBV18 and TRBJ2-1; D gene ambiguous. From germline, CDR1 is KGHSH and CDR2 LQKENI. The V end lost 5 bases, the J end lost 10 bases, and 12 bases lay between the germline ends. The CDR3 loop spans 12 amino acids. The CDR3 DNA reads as TGTGCCAGCTCATTCCCCTCCGGGGAGCAGTTCTTC. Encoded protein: CASSFPSGEQFF.

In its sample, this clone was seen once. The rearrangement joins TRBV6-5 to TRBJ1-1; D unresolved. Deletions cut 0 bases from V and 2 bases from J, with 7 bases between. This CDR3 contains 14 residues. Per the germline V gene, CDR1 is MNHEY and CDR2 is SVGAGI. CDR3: CASSYSTFNTEAFF. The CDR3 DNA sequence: TGTGCCAGCAGTTACTCGACTTTTAACACTGAAGCTTTCTTT.

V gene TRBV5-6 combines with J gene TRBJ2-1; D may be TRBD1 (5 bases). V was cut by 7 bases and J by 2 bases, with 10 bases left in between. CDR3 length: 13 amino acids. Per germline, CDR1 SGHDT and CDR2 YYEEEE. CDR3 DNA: TGTGCCAGCGCGACAGCACCCTACAATGAGCAGTTCTTC. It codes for CASATAPYNEQFF.

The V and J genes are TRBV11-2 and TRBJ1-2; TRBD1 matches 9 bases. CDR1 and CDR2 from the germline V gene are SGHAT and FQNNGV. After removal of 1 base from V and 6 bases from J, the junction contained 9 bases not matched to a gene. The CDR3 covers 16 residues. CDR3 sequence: CASSLVPGQGGNGYTF. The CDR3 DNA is TGTGCCAGCAGCTTAGTGCCGGGACAGGGAGGTAATGGCTACACCTTC.

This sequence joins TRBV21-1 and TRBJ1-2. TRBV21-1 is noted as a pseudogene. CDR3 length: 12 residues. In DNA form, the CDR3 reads TGTGCCAGCAGCAAGAGATACTATGGCTACACCTTC. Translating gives CASSKRYYGYTF.

CDR3 region: CAIRDSGGSYGQYF. The CDR3 coding sequence is TGTGCCATCAGGGACAGCGGCGGCTCCTACGGGCAGTACTTC. This sequence joins TRBV10-3 and TRBJ2-5; a possible D gene is TRBD1 (6 bases). Trimming shortened V by 6 bases and J by 11 bases, and 22 bases separated the two germline ends. Germline V gene data show CDR1 as ENHRY and CDR2 as SYGVKD. The CDR3 runs to 14 residues.

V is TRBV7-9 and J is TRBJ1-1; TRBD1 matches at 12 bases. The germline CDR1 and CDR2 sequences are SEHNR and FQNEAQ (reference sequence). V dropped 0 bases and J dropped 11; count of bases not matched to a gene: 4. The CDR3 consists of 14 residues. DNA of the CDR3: TGTGCCAGCAGCTTAGCAGGGACAGGGGGCGCGGCTTTCTTT. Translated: CASSLAGTGGAAFF. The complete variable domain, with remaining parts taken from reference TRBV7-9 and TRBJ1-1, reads DTGVSQNPRHKITKRGQNVTFRCDPISEHNRLYWYRQTLGQGPEFLTYFQNEAQLEKSRLLSDRFSAERPKGSFSTLEIQRTEQGDSAMYLCASSLAGTGGAAFFGQGTRLTVV.

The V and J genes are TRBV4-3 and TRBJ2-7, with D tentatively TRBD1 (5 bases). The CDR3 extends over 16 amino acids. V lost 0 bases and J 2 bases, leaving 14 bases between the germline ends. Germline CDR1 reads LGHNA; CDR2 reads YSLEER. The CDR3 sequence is CASSQDIRTTAYEQYF. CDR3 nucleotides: TGCGCCAGCAGCCAAGATATAAGGACAACTGCCTACGAGCAGTACTTC.

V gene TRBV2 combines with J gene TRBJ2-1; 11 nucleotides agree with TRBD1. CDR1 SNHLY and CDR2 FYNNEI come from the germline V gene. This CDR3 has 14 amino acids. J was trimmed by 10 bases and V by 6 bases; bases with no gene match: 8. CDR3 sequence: CASSVGQGAYEQFF. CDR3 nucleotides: TGTGCCAGCAGCGTCGGACAGGGGGCGTACGAGCAGTTCTTC.

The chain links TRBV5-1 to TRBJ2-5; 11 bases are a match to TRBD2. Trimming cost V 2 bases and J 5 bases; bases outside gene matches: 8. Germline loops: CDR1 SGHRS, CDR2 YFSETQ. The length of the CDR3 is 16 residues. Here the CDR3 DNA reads TGCGCCAGCAGCTTCGGGCTAGCGGGAGGAAGGGAGACCCAGTACTTC. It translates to CASSFGLAGGRETQYF. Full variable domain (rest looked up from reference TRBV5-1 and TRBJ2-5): KAGVTQTPRYLIKTRGQQVTLSCSPISGHRSVSWYQQTPGQGLQFLFEYFSETQRNKGNFPGRFSGRQFSNSRSEMNVSTLELGDSALYLCASSFGLAGGRETQYFGPGTRLLVL.

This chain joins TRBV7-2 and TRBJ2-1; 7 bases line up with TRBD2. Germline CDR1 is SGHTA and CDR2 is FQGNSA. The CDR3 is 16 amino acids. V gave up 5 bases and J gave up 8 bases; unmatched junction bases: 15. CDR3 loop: CASSPGSAGVRYEQFF. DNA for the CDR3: TGTGCCAGCAGCCCTGGGTCGGCGGGAGTTAGGTATGAGCAGTTCTTC.

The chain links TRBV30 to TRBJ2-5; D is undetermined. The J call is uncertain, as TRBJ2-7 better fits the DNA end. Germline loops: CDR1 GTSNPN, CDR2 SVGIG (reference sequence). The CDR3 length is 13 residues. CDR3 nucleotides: TGTGCCTGGGCGGCGCCGATGGCCTACGAGCAGTACTTC. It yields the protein CAWAAPMAYEQYF.

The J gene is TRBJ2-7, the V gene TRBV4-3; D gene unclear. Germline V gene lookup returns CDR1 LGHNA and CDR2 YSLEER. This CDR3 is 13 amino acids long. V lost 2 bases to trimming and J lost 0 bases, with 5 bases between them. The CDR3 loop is CASSQLGSYEQYF. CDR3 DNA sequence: TGCGCCAGCAGCCAACTAGGCTCCTACGAGCAGTACTTC.

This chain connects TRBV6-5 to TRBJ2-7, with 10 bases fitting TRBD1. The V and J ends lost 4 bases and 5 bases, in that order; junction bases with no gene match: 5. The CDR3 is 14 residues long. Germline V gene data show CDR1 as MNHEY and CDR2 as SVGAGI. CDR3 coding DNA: TGTGCCAGCAGTTCCGGGACAGGGGTAAACGAGCAGTACTTC. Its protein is CASSSGTGVNEQYF.

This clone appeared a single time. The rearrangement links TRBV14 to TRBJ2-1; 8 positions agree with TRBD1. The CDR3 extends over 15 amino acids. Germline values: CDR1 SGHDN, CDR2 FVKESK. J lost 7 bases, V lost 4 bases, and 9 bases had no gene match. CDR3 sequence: CASSPLDRAWNEQFF. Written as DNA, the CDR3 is TGTGCCAGCAGCCCCCTGGACAGGGCGTGGAATGAGCAGTTCTTC.

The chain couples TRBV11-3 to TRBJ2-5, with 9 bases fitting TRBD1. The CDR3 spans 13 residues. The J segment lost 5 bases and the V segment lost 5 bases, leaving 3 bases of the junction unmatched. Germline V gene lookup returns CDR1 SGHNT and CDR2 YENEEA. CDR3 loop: CASSTGGGETQYF. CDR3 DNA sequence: TGTGCCAGCAGCACAGGGGGCGGTGAGACCCAGTACTTC.

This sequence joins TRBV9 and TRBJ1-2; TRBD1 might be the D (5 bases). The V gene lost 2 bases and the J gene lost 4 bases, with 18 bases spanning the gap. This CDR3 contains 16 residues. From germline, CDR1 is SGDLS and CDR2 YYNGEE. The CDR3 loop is CASSVATDRAFYGYTF. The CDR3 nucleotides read TGTGCCAGCAGCGTCGCGACAGACCGGGCCTTCTATGGCTACACCTTC.

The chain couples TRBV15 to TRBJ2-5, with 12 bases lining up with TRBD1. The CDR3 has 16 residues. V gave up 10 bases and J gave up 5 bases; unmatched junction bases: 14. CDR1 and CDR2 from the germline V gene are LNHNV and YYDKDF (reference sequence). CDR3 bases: TGTGCCATCTCAACATCGGGACAGGGGGCCGGGGAGACCCAGTACTTC. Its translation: CAISTSGQGAGETQYF.

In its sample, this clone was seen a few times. The CDR3 nucleotides read TGTGCCAGCAGGGTTCCTACTCGGGACTTCTACTCCTACGAGCAGTACTTC. As protein: CASRVPTRDFYSYEQYF. This chain uses TRBV6-4 with TRBJ2-7; possibly TRBD2 for D (6 bases). Trimming removed 6 bases from V and 0 bases from J, with 21 bases in between. This CDR3 region has 17 residues. The germline CDR1 and CDR2 sequences are MRHNA and SNTAGT.

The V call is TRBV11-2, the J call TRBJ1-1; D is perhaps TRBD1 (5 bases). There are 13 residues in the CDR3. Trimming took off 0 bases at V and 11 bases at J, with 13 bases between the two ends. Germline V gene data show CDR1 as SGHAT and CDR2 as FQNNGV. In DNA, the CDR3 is TGTGCCAGCAGCTTAGACCCGGGCGGGACGGCTTTCTTT. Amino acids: CASSLDPGGTAFF.

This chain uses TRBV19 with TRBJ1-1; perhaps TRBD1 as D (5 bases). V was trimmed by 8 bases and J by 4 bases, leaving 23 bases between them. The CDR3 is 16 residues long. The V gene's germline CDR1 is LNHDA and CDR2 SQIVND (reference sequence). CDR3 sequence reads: CASHINNGGRGTEAFF. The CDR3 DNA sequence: TGTGCCAGTCACATAAACAACGGAGGGAGGGGCACTGAAGCTTTCTTT.

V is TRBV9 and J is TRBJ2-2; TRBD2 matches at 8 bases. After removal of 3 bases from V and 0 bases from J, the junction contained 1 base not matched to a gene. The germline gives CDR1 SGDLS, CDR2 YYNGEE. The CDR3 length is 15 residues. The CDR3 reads CASSELAANTGELFF. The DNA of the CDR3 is TGTGCCAGCAGCGAACTAGCGGCGAACACCGGGGAGCTGTTTTTT.

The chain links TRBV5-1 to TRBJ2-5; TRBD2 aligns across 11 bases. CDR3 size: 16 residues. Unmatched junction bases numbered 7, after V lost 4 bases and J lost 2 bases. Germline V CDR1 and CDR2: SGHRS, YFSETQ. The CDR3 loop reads CASSLGLAGRQETQYF. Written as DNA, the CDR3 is TGCGCCAGCAGCCTTGGACTAGCGGGCCGTCAAGAGACCCAGTACTTC.

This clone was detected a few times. For the CDR3, the DNA is TGTGCCAGCAGCGTCCCCGGGAACAGGGGAACCGGGGAGCTGTTTTTT. Its translation: CASSVPGNRGTGELFF. The chain recombines TRBV7-2 with TRBJ2-2; 7 bases are shared with TRBD1. The CDR3 length is 16 residues. Per the germline V gene, CDR1 is SGHTA and CDR2 is FQGNSA. The trim removed 5 bases at V and 5 bases at J, leaving 11 bases unmatched.

CDR3 amino acids: CASSISGPVSSTDTQYF. DNA for the CDR3: TGTGCCAGTAGTATCTCTGGGCCAGTAAGCAGCACAGATACGCAGTATTTT. V and J are TRBV19 and TRBJ2-3, with D unresolved. V lost 3 bases and J lost 0, with 16 bases in between. CDR1 LNHDA and CDR2 SQIVND come from the germline V gene (reference sequence). The CDR3 covers 17 residues.

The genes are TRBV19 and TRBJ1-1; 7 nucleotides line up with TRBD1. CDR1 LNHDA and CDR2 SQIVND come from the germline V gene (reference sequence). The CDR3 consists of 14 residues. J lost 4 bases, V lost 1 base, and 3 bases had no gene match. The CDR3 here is CASSIVQGGTEAFF. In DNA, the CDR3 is TGTGCCAGTAGTATAGTGCAGGGGGGCACTGAAGCTTTCTTT.